This TCR beta chain was documented in a study of T cell repertoires in cytomegalovirus infection. As for the study in general: Evidence of both CMV infection and a matching HLA type came from public TCR beta signatures. Whole-study findings and limits: The ex vivo response showed dominance by HLA-C-restricted CMV-specific TCR beta clonotypes.

V lost 3 bases and J 4 bases, leaving 12 bases between the germline ends. The CDR3 consists of 13 residues. Germline V lookup: CDR1 DFQATT, CDR2 SNEGSKA (reference sequence). TCRdb fed the reads into MiXCR, producing one record per CDR3 protein. The data show roughly 81,000 distinct CDR3 sequences, with roughly 3.6% seen just once and around 4.4% held by the top ten. The table lists this clonotype with many counts. The antigen is undetermined. The rearrangement joins TRBV20-1 to TRBJ1-2, with TRBD1 as a possible D gene (5 bases). The sample was PBMCs. The TCR was taken from a human donor in good health (CMV status not recorded). Some clones in this sample may be carry-over from other donors' samples. The CDR3: CSARADSTYGYTF. Written as DNA, the CDR3 is TGCAGTGCTAGGGCTGACAGTACCTATGGCTACACCTTC.